This T cell receptor (beta chain) was observed in a study of radiation and T cells in renal cell carcinoma (dated by TCRdb to about 2020). Context from the whole study: Samples were obtained from a clinical trial, in which 15 Gy stereotactic body radiation therapy was delivered to primary renal cell carcinomas and nephrectomy was performed 4 weeks later. TCR beta sequencing covered fewer than 60 samples in total, comprising approximately 25 tumors and roughly 27 peripheral blood samples. A total of about 4 million unique CDR3 nucleotide sequences, encoding 2.8 million or so unique CDR3 amino acid sequences, were found across all 50 or so samples. Study-level results and caveats: Top tumor clonotypes rose in blood from baseline to 2 weeks post-radiation, then contracted by 4 weeks, suggesting transient expansion of tumor-resident clones. Blood repertoire dynamics were not followed beyond 4 weeks after treatment. Because no pretreatment tumor biopsies were available, whether clonotypes were present in the tumor at baseline could not be determined. Effects of radiation dose or scheduling on the TCR repertoire could not be addressed with the single-armed trial design.

This clone was recorded a few times. It lacks a known antigen. Per-base quality was not reported, and no clone a single base away is much larger than it. Spanning cysteine to valine, the CDR3 consists of 18 amino acids. Here the CDR3 DNA is all that survives: 54 bases in frame from base 1. Trimming removed 5 bases from V and 5 bases from J; the gene matches leave 16 bases unexplained. CDR1 and CDR2 are read off the germline V gene (reference sequence) as LNHDA and SQIVND. TCR beta libraries were generated from genomic DNA with the immunoSEQ kit, following the manufacturer's recommendations. To prepare the libraries, a first multiplex PCR with proprietary primers was run, followed by a second PCR that added unique barcodes, and a bead cleanup was done after each round. A kit-provided positive control reaction and a negative control reaction were included in every sample batch. The final libraries were assessed on an Agilent 4200 TapeStation D1000 ScreenTape, pooled by volume, and quantified by qPCR. Sequencing was performed on an Illumina NextSeq500 using a MidOutput 150-cycle cartridge, with 156 Read1 cycles, 15 Index1 cycles, and the kit custom primers. The pooled library was loaded at roughly 1 pM, with a roughly 20% PhiX control spiked in. Turning to the authors' computational methods: The vendor-processed data were analyzed in R, and a clonotype was defined as all T cells that share the same CDR3 nucleotide sequence. For clone abundance analyses, frequencies were normalized to the 10,000 most abundant clones in each sample. Public T cell clones, averaging fewer than five per sample, were removed before analysis. Tumor-enriched and baseline blood-enriched clonotypes were defined by at least a 32-fold difference in abundance between compartments. A beta-binomial differential abundance model was used to identify clonotypes that expanded or contracted between blood time points. Tumor-blood repertoire similarity was measured with the Baroni-Urbani and Buser coefficient, and groups were compared using two-tailed Wilcoxon tests in R. TCRdb stores this immuneACCESS table with in-frame sequences only. Part of the clones is absent; in the studies checked, under half of the shortfall reflects unresolved V genes, and no reason is known for the rest. V, J and clone size reflect that table, while D and trimming were determined from the DNA. The sample profile shows about 60,000 clones; around three quarters of them were found once. About 7% of the sample belongs to the ten largest clones.

The sample's time point, from its label and the paper: blood 2 weeks post-SBRT. The intended sense of this specimen's treatment or condition label: 15 Gy SBRT to primary tumor, nephrectomy 4 weeks later. To follow tumor-enriched clonotypes, peripheral blood was collected serially from radiation-treated patients at baseline and again at 2 weeks and 4 weeks after SBRT. All patients had renal cell carcinoma with clear cell pathology. The QIAamp DNA Blood Mini Kit (Qiagen) was used to prepare genomic DNA for TCR sequencing. The analyses included just those samples that passed every quality control check.

The material was blood, obtained from a patient whose treatment included radiotherapy and nephrectomy. The clonotype comes from a man in his 60s with renal cell carcinoma. Recombination linked TRBV19 to TRBJ2-7; 12 central nucleotides agree with TRBD1. The nucleotides read TGTGCCAGTAGTCTCGGGACAGGGGGCGCTTGCAGGACCCACGAGCAGTACGTC. This sequence encodes CASSLGTGGACRTHEQYV.